The TCR beta chain described here comes from a study of OX40 agonist ivuxolimab in advanced cancers. Turning to the study itself: Earlier anti-PD-1, anti-PD-L1 or anti-CTLA-4 therapy was permitted; over 35% had received some. General study results and limits: Blood T cells, both CD4+ and CD8+, expanded clonally by week 6 at 0.1 to 3.0 mg/kg. With doses of 0.1-3.0 mg/kg, partial responders showed among the lowest clonal expansion.

Libraries were prepared by immunoSEQ multiplex PCR; TCRdb keeps only in-frame clonotypes and omits some of them. The data contain 45,000 to 65,000 clones, 80% to 85% of them singletons. A note on this clone: What it binds is unknown.

CDR3 length: 14 amino acids. Per the germline V gene, CDR1 is LGHNT and CDR2 is FRNRAP. The germline V and J ends were trimmed by 6 bases and 0 bases, with 9 bases remaining between them. The TCR originated in an adult with an advanced solid tumor such as melanoma, head and neck, liver or kidney cancer. V gene TRBV12-5 combines with J gene TRBJ1-5; D is ambiguous. The source material was CD4+ or CD8+ T cells sorted from blood, sampled in a trial of the OX40 agonist ivuxolimab. As DNA, the CDR3 is TGTGCTAGTGGGCAGGAGAATAGCAATCAGCCCCAGCATTTT. This gives the protein CASGQENSNQPQHF.